This T cell receptor (beta chain) was observed in a study of blood T cell repertoires in COVID-19. Study as a whole: Donors in the United States, Italy and Spain gave samples during acute or convalescent COVID-19.

Original processing methods: Estimated nucleated cell counts came from reference gene primer amplification. Clones were sequenced by immunoSEQ multiplex PCR, and TCRdb holds only the in-frame ones, with some missing. Clone size and V and J calls were adopted from that table, with D and trimming inferred from the DNA. This sample has some 240,000 clones, with approximately 90% found just once. CDR1 and CDR2 (germline): SGHRS, YFSETQ. V lost 0 bases and J lost 3, with 13 bases in between. There are 15 residues in the CDR3. Seattle patients were enrolled while actively infected and followed longitudinally.

The chain is built from TRBV5-1 and TRBJ2-7, with D tentatively TRBD1 (5 bases). The clonotype originates from a man in his sixties with COVID-19, enrolled during active disease. The sequenced material came from peripheral blood. This chain's CDR3 is CASSLGQGVFYEQYF. The DNA of the CDR3 is TGCGCCAGCAGCTTGGGGCAGGGCGTTTTCTACGAGCAGTACTTC.